Each of the 24 T cell receptor beta chains below was sequenced from the same sample in a study of T cell changes during pregnancy in multiple sclerosis. Profiled with immunoSEQ multiplex PCR; TCRdb holds only in-frame clones, not every one. Of about 100,000 clones in the sample, 92% were seen once. The sample was peripheral blood, taken after pregnancy. Receptor source: a female donor with multiple sclerosis, enrolled in a pregnancy study.

The chain uses TRBV5-1 and TRBJ2-1, with 7 bases fitting TRBD1. V dropped 0 bases and J dropped 4; count of bases not matched to a gene: 7. The CDR3 runs 16 residues. CDR1 is SGHRS and CDR2 is YFSETQ in the germline V gene. The CDR3 is CASSLAAGTAYNEQFF. The DNA for the CDR3 is TGCGCCAGCAGCTTGGCCGCCGGGACAGCATACAATGAGCAGTTCTTC.

The chain carries TRBV2 and TRBJ2-1; 8 bases are shared with TRBD2. From germline, CDR1 is SNHLY and CDR2 FYNNEI. J was trimmed by 5 bases and V by 3 bases; bases with no gene match: 9. This CDR3 contains 16 residues. Here the CDR3 DNA reads TGTGCCAGCAGTGAGTATCGACTAGCGTACCACAATGAGCAGTTCTTC. Translation: CASSEYRLAYHNEQFF. Full variable domain (outside the CDR3, taken from reference TRBV2 and TRBJ2-1): EPEVTQTPSHQVTQMGQEVILRCVPISNHLYFYWYRQILGQKVEFLVSFYNNEISEKSEIFDDQFSVERPDGSNFTLKIRSTKLEDSAMYFCASSEYRLAYHNEQFFGPGTRLTVL.

The chain carries TRBV11-1 and TRBJ2-7; TRBD1 might be the D (5 bases). V lost 2 bases to trimming and J lost 7 bases, with 21 bases between them. Germline assignment: CDR1 SGHAT and CDR2 FQDESV (reference sequence). This CDR3 is 16 amino acids long. The CDR3 DNA is TGTGCCAGCAGCTTAAGGCCAGGGCTCCAATCTGGGGAGCAGTACTTC. Protein: CASSLRPGLQSGEQYF.

J is TRBJ2-7 and V is TRBV2; TRBD2 aligns across 7 bases. Germline values: CDR1 SNHLY, CDR2 FYNNEI. The CDR3 is 13 amino acids. V dropped 6 bases and J dropped 0; count of bases not matched to a gene: 2. CDR3 residues: CASRWDYSYEQYF. In DNA, the CDR3 is TGTGCCAGCAGGTGGGACTACTCCTACGAGCAGTACTTC.

The rearrangement joins TRBV5-6 to TRBJ2-7; D remains ambiguous. CDR1 is SGHDT and CDR2 is YYEEEE in the germline V gene. This CDR3 is 13 amino acids long. The V end lost 7 bases, the J end lost 0 bases, and 11 bases lay between the germline ends. CDR3 residues: CASEPTPSYEQYF. The CDR3 DNA follows: TGTGCCAGCGAGCCAACCCCCTCCTACGAGCAGTACTTC.

The rearrangement links TRBV15 to TRBJ1-6; D is possibly TRBD1 (6 bases). CDR1 is LNHNV and CDR2 is YYDKDF in the germline V gene (reference sequence). This CDR3 spans 15 amino acids. Trimming removed 2 bases at V and 9 bases at J, with 14 bases between. The CDR3 DNA reads as TGTGCCACCAGCAGATCCGGACAGCTGGGTTCACCCCTCCACTTT. Translated, it gives CATSRSGQLGSPLHF.

This clone was detected only once. This sequence joins TRBV6-1 and TRBJ1-6; TRBD1 might be the D (5 bases). V was trimmed by 7 bases and J by 6 bases, leaving 10 bases between them. CDR3 length equals 13 residues. Germline lookup yields CDR1 MNHNS and CDR2 SASEGT. CDR3 protein: CASKQVPNSPLHF. The DNA of the CDR3 is TGTGCCAGCAAACAGGTACCTAATTCACCCCTCCACTTT.

This chain joins TRBV5-8 and TRBJ2-1; 7 bases map to TRBD2. Unmatched junction bases numbered 13, after V lost 6 bases and J lost 10 bases. Germline loops: CDR1 SGHTS, CDR2 YDEGEE. The CDR3 runs to 14 residues. The CDR3 loop is CASTWLAEPQEQFF. The CDR3 DNA sequence: TGTGCCAGCACGTGGCTAGCGGAGCCCCAAGAGCAGTTCTTC.

The J gene is TRBJ2-6, the V gene TRBV6-5, with D maybe TRBD1 (6 bases). Germline lookup yields CDR1 MNHEY and CDR2 SVGAGI. V gave up 6 bases and J gave up 0 bases, with 9 bases separating them. CDR3 length: 15 amino acids. CDR3 DNA sequence: TGTGCCAGCAGACCGGACAGCTCTGGGGCCAACGTCCTGACTTTC. Encoded protein: CASRPDSSGANVLTF.

Worth noting for this clone: The germline gene is not matched at one end of the junction; a read error may be the cause. This chain uses TRBV18 with TRBJ2-4, with a weak D call TRBD1 (5 bases). The CDR3 has 13 residues. Germline values: CDR1 KGHSH, CDR2 LQKENI. The CDR3 spells CASSPERQSVMDF. The CDR3 nucleotides read TGTGCCAGCTCACCAGAACGACAGAGTGTGATGGACTTC.

This sequence joins TRBV6-5 and TRBJ2-1; D may be TRBD2 (6 bases). Trimming took 6 bases from V and 4 from J, leaving 16 bases between them. CDR3 length: 15 residues. CDR1 MNHEY and CDR2 SVGAGI come from the germline V gene. The CDR3 DNA is TGTGCCAGCAGGGCGGGACTCTTGAAATACAATGAGCAGTTCTTC. As protein: CASRAGLLKYNEQFF.

J is TRBJ1-4 and V is TRBV6-1; 8 bases line up with TRBD1. The CDR3 consists of 14 residues. V lost 4 bases, J lost 7 bases, and 5 bases stayed unmatched. CDR1 is MNHNS and CDR2 is SASEGT in the germline V gene. CDR3 protein: CASSATGVGEKLFF. The CDR3 DNA reads TGTGCCAGCAGTGCGACAGGGGTGGGTGAAAAACTGTTTTTT.

The V and J genes are TRBV2 and TRBJ2-1, with TRBD1 as a possible D gene (6 bases). Germline V lookup: CDR1 SNHLY, CDR2 FYNNEI. The CDR3 loop spans 12 amino acids. V lost 3 bases to trimming and J lost 10 bases, with 10 bases between them. This CDR3 is CASSDGQYEQFF. The CDR3 DNA reads TGTGCCAGCAGTGACGGACAGTACGAGCAGTTCTTC.

The rearrangement uses TRBV9 and TRBJ1-5; 10 nucleotides line up with TRBD1. CDR3 length: 14 residues. Germline lookup yields CDR1 SGDLS and CDR2 YYNGEE. V was pared by 2 bases and J by 6 bases, with 2 bases of the junction left unmatched. The CDR3 region is CASSVGTGVQPQHF. CDR3 nucleotides: TGTGCCAGCAGCGTGGGGACAGGGGTTCAGCCCCAGCATTTT. Full variable domain (missing parts from reference TRBV9 and TRBJ1-5): DSGVTQTPKHLITATGQRVTLRCSPRSGDLSVYWYQQSLDQGLQFLIQYYNGEERAKGNILERFSAQQFPDLHSELNLSSLELGDSALYFCASSVGTGVQPQHFGDGTRLSIL.

The chain recombines TRBV7-9 with TRBJ2-3; 11 nucleotides match TRBD2. Germline lookup yields CDR1 SEHNR and CDR2 FQNEAQ (reference sequence). The CDR3 covers 15 residues. V lost 5 bases to trimming and J lost 3 bases; unmatched junction nucleotides: 4. CDR3 DNA: TGTGCCAGCAGCCCTACTAGCGGGGGAACAGATACGCAGTATTTT. The encoded protein is CASSPTSGGTDTQYF.

The V call is TRBV4-3, the J call TRBJ2-7; tentative D call: TRBD2 (6 bases). Per the germline V gene, CDR1 is LGHNA and CDR2 is YSLEER. The V end was cut by 0 bases, the J end by 0 bases, with 9 bases between. The CDR3 extends over 15 amino acids. The CDR3 DNA is TGCGCCAGCAGCCAAGAACCGGGACTCTCCTACGAGCAGTACTTC. The encoded protein is CASSQEPGLSYEQYF.

V gene TRBV5-1 combines with J gene TRBJ1-2; D uncertain. V lost 4 bases and J 3 bases, leaving 10 bases between the germline ends. The germline CDR1 and CDR2 sequences are SGHRS and YFSETQ. The CDR3 is made up of 13 amino acids. In nucleotides, the CDR3 is TGCGCCAGCAGCACATTTCAGGACTATGGCTACACCTTC. Amino acids: CASSTFQDYGYTF.

V usage is TRBV7-9 and J usage is TRBJ2-1; 7 bases line up with TRBD2. Germline V CDR1 and CDR2: SEHNR, FQNEAQ (reference sequence). There are 15 residues in the CDR3. Germline trimming cut 1 base from V and 8 bases from J; bases unmatched to any gene: 8. In DNA form, the CDR3 reads TGTGCCAGCAGCTTAGGGGGAGGGCCCTGGGATGAGCAGTTCTTC. Its protein is CASSLGGGPWDEQFF.

The V call is TRBV11-2, the J call TRBJ2-7; TRBD2 agrees at 13 bases. V was pared by 4 bases and J by 2 bases, with 2 bases of the junction left unmatched. Germline assignment: CDR1 SGHAT and CDR2 FQNNGV. The CDR3 covers 15 residues. CDR3 in amino acids: CASSWGLAGTYEQYF. The DNA for the CDR3 is TGTGCCAGCAGCTGGGGACTAGCGGGAACCTACGAGCAGTACTTC.

V is TRBV6-5 and J is TRBJ2-4; 8 bases are a match to TRBD2. The trim removed 6 bases at V and 2 bases at J, leaving 6 bases unmatched. The germline gives CDR1 MNHEY, CDR2 SVGAGI. The CDR3 sequence is 15 residues long. The CDR3 protein is CASRTGGGTKNIQYF. The CDR3 DNA reads as TGTGCCAGCAGGACCGGCGGGGGGACCAAAAACATTCAGTACTTC.

J is TRBJ2-7 and V is TRBV28; 8 bases match TRBD1. This CDR3 spans 15 amino acids. J gave up 0 bases and V 3 bases, and 4 bases lay outside the gene matches. The germline gives CDR1 MDHEN, CDR2 SYDVKM. DNA for the CDR3: TGTGCCAGCAGTTTCCGGGACAGGTACTCCTACGAGCAGTACTTC. Its protein product is CASSFRDRYSYEQYF.

V gene TRBV5-6 combines with J gene TRBJ1-1; 9 bases are shared with TRBD1. Trimming at V came to 1 base and at J to 1 base, leaving 5 bases not matched to a gene. In germline, CDR1 is SGHDT, CDR2 YYEEEE. The CDR3 is 16 residues long. The CDR3 DNA reads TGTGCCAGCAGCTTGCCTCGGACAGGGGCGAACACTGAAGCTTTCTTT. Residues: CASSLPRTGANTEAFF.

The V and J genes are TRBV28 and TRBJ2-3, with 7 bases fitting TRBD2. The length of the CDR3 is 15 residues. Trimming cost V 4 bases and J 2 bases; bases outside gene matches: 6. The germline CDR1 and CDR2 sequences are MDHEN and SYDVKM. The CDR3 nucleotides read TGTGCCAGCAGTTCTAGCGGAGACCTCACAGATACGCAGTATTTT. It is translated as CASSSSGDLTDTQYF.

The chain has TRBV10-3 and TRBJ1-5; 9 bases match TRBD1. CDR3 size: 15 residues. Trimming removed 5 bases from V and 4 bases from J; junction bases left unmatched: 6. The V gene's germline CDR1 is ENHRY and CDR2 SYGVKD. CDR3 sequence (DNA): TGTGCCATCAGTTCGTCCGGGACAGGGAATCAGCCCCAGCATTTT. Translation gives CAISSSGTGNQPQHF.